A selection of T cell receptor beta chains follows, all from one sample in a study of T-cell memory formation after mild COVID-19. TCRdb itself ran the 5' RACE reads through MiXCR, one entry per CDR3 protein. Of roughly 190,000 distinct CDR3 sequences in the sample, roughly a tenth were seen once. The specimen sequenced was PBMCs or a T cell subset sorted from them (not recorded which). These receptors all come from a man younger than 35 who had mild COVID-19 (a few samples of this study predate the infection). Cell type and time point are not known. Each CDR3 is given with its conserved first and last residue. The D gene is left open where the match is weak. Rows may omit the clone size; those that give it use once, few, many or a size class.

CDR3	DNA	V	J	D	size	length
CASSERTLGEQFF	TGTGCCAGCAGTGAAAGGACTCTTGGTGAGCAGTTCTTC	TRBV25-1	TRBJ2-1	NA	few	13
CASSLDSPNQPQHF	TGTGCCAGCAGCTTAGACAGCCCCAATCAGCCCCAGCATTTT	TRBV7-2	TRBJ1-5	NA	few	14
CASSRPGTVSYEQYF	TGCGCCAGCAGCCGCCCCGGGACGGTCTCCTACGAGCAGTACTTC	TRBV4-1	TRBJ2-7	NA	many	15
CASSPTSDQETQYF	TGTGCCAGCTCGCCGACTAGCGACCAAGAGACCCAGTACTTC	TRBV18	TRBJ2-5	TRBD2	NA	14
CASGLEGAVDEQFF	TGTGCTAGTGGTTTGGAGGGTGCGGTCGATGAGCAGTTCTTC	TRBV12-5	TRBJ2-1	NA	few	14
CASSIRGIQYF	TGCGCCAGCAGCATCCGGGGCATTCAGTACTTC	TRBV5-1	TRBJ2-4	NA	many	11
CASRLKKSDREEGTDTQYF	TGTGCCAGCAGATTAAAAAAGTCGGACAGGGAGGAGGGCACAGATACGCAGTATTTT	TRBV7-9	TRBJ2-3	TRBD1	many	19
CSARDQGGPYNEQFF	TGCAGTGCTAGAGATCAAGGGGGCCCGTACAATGAGCAGTTCTTC	TRBV20-1	TRBJ2-1	TRBD1	few	15
CASSATGNDQPQHF	TGTGCCAGCAGTGCTACAGGAAATGATCAGCCCCAGCATTTT	TRBV2	TRBJ1-5	NA	many	14
CASTRAGDWNTQYF	TGTGCCAGCACCCGAGCGGGGGACTGGAATACGCAGTATTTT	TRBV27	TRBJ2-3	TRBD2	NA	14
CASSSWEYLADTQYF	TGCGCCAGCAGCTCCTGGGAGTATTTGGCAGATACGCAGTATTTT	TRBV5-1	TRBJ2-3	NA	NA	15
CASSKGPDFNEQFF	TGTGCCAGCAGCAAAGGACCAGATTTCAATGAGCAGTTCTTC	TRBV7-8	TRBJ2-1	NA	few	14
CSATESNQPQHF	TGCAGTGCCACTGAGAGCAATCAGCCCCAGCATTTT	TRBV20-1	TRBJ1-5	NA	NA	12
CASSLGDTGANVLTF	TGTGCCAGCAGCTTAGGAGATACTGGGGCCAACGTCCTGACTTTC	TRBV7-2	TRBJ2-6	NA	NA	15
CASSEYYTVNSPLHF	TGTGCCAGCAGTGAATACTACACCGTTAATTCACCCCTCCACTTT	TRBV25-1	TRBJ1-6	NA	NA	15
CASSTYSGTGFGAFF	TGTGCCAGCAGCACGTACTCCGGGACAGGGTTTGGAGCTTTCTTT	TRBV12-3/TRBV12-4	TRBJ1-1	TRBD1	few	15
CASSSRLAGGLETQYF	TGTGCCAGCAGCTCTCGACTAGCGGGGGGGCTAGAGACCCAGTACTTC	TRBV7-9	TRBJ2-5	TRBD2	few	16
CASSYSRVSDTQYF	TGTGCCAGCAGTTACTCTCGGGTTTCAGATACGCAGTATTTT	TRBV6-5	TRBJ2-3	NA	few	14
CAISDGAGGPYNEQFF	TGTGCCATCAGTGACGGAGCGGGGGGTCCATACAATGAGCAGTTCTTC	TRBV10-3	TRBJ2-1	TRBD2	many	16
CASSHAGLGIGELFF	TGTGCCAGCAGCCATGCCGGGCTTGGAATCGGGGAGCTGTTTTTT	TRBV3-1	TRBJ2-2	NA	few	15
CASSLLRGVGGELFF	TGTGCCAGCAGCTTATTAAGGGGGGTAGGCGGGGAGCTGTTTTTT	TRBV7-2	TRBJ2-2	NA	few	15
CASSEGGQGYEQYF	TGCGCCAGCAGTGAGGGGGGACAGGGGTACGAGCAGTACTTC	TRBV10-1	TRBJ2-7	TRBD1	many	14
CASSLAGTQETQYF	TGTGCCAGCAGCTTAGCTGGGACCCAAGAGACCCAGTACTTC	TRBV7-2	TRBJ2-5	NA	many	14
CASSQARLAGYNEQFF	TGCGCCAGCAGCCAAGCTCGACTAGCGGGGTACAATGAGCAGTTCTTC	TRBV4-3	TRBJ2-1	TRBD2	NA	16
CSARSQNYEQFF	TGCAGCGCTAGATCCCAAAACTATGAGCAGTTCTTC	TRBV29-1	TRBJ2-1	NA	few	12
CASSLGWGQSTDTQYF	TGTGCCAGCAGTCTGGGTTGGGGACAAAGCACAGATACGCAGTATTTT	TRBV25-1	TRBJ2-3	NA	few	16
CASSYSGVNEKLFF	TGTGCCAGCAGTTACTCCGGGGTTAATGAAAAACTGTTTTTT	TRBV6-5	TRBJ1-4	NA	NA	14
CASSPWTSGGQDTQYF	TGTGCCAGCAGCCCTTGGACTAGCGGGGGGCAAGATACGCAGTATTTT	TRBV7-6	TRBJ2-3	TRBD2	NA	16